This is a list of T cell receptor beta chains from one sample in a study of cytomegalovirus exposure and HLA in healthy donors. Clones were sequenced by immunoSEQ multiplex PCR, and TCRdb holds only the in-frame ones, with some missing. The sample carries some 180,000 clones, 80% recorded once. Sequencing used PBMCs. The receptors originated from a girl aged 10 to 17 in good health and CMV-seropositive. The CDR3 runs from the conserved cysteine through the conserved F or W. A D gene is named only where the DNA matches it firmly. Size tells how often a clone was seen (once, few, many) or the class of an expanded clone, and some rows leave it out.

clone size: .
D gene: TRBD1
J gene: TRBJ1-2
V gene: TRBV29-1
CDR3 protein: CSCITGENYGYTF
CDR3 DNA: TGCAGCTGTATTACAGGGGAAAACTATGGCTACACCTTC

clone size: .
D gene: .
J gene: TRBJ1-2
V gene: TRBV6-1
CDR3 protein: CASSVRGQPNYGYTF
CDR3 DNA: TGTGCCAGCAGTGTTCGAGGACAGCCTAACTATGGCTACACCTTC

clone size: .
D gene: TRBD2
J gene: TRBJ2-2
V gene: TRBV27
CDR3 protein: CASRVYSREGLEWELFF
CDR3 DNA: TGTGCCAGCAGAGTTTACTCCCGGGAGGGCCTAGAGTGGGAGCTGTTTTTT

clone size: .
D gene: TRBD1
J gene: TRBJ1-1
V gene: TRBV27
CDR3 protein: CASSFIPGQMNTEAFF
CDR3 DNA: TGTGCCAGCAGTTTCATACCGGGACAGATGAACACTGAAGCTTTCTTT

clone size: .
D gene: TRBD1
J gene: TRBJ2-7
V gene: TRBV11-1
CDR3 protein: CASSSRDRGSYEQYF
CDR3 DNA: TGTGCCAGCAGTAGCCGGGACAGGGGCTCCTACGAGCAGTACTTC

clone size: .
D gene: .
J gene: TRBJ1-1
V gene: TRBV11-2
CDR3 protein: CASSGRDSYTEAFF
CDR3 DNA: TGTGCCAGCAGCGGGCGGGACTCCTACACTGAAGCTTTCTTT

clone size: .
D gene: .
J gene: TRBJ2-7
V gene: TRBV27
CDR3 protein: CASSLVGAGTPYEQYF
CDR3 DNA: TGTGCCAGCAGTTTAGTGGGAGCGGGGACACCCTACGAGCAGTACTTC

clone size: .
D gene: TRBD2
J gene: TRBJ2-1
V gene: TRBV27
CDR3 protein: CASSSSGSYNEQFF
CDR3 DNA: TGTGCCAGCAGTTCTAGCGGTTCCTACAATGAGCAGTTCTTC

clone size: .
D gene: .
J gene: TRBJ2-3
V gene: TRBV5-6
CDR3 protein: CASSLGPRDTDTQYF
CDR3 DNA: TGTGCCAGCAGCTTGGGGCCCAGGGACACAGATACGCAGTATTTT

clone size: .
D gene: TRBD1
J gene: TRBJ2-7
V gene: TRBV11-2
CDR3 protein: CASSLVWDRDYEQYF
CDR3 DNA: TGTGCCAGCAGCTTAGTATGGGACAGGGACTACGAGCAGTACTTC

clone size: .
D gene: TRBD2
J gene: TRBJ2-3
V gene: TRBV5-1
CDR3 protein: CASSLVAGTSGTDTQYF
CDR3 DNA: TGCGCCAGCAGCTTGGTGGCCGGGACTAGCGGGACAGATACGCAGTATTTT

clone size: .
D gene: TRBD2
J gene: TRBJ2-1
V gene: TRBV7-8
CDR3 protein: CASSFDSSGRAALYEQFF
CDR3 DNA: TGTGCCAGCAGCTTCGATTCCAGCGGGAGGGCCGCTCTCTATGAGCAGTTCTTC

clone size: .
D gene: .
J gene: TRBJ2-1
V gene: TRBV6-5
CDR3 protein: CASSPGLPNEQFF
CDR3 DNA: TGTGCCAGCAGTCCGGGACTCCCCAATGAGCAGTTCTTC

clone size: .
D gene: .
J gene: TRBJ1-2
V gene: TRBV23-1
CDR3 protein: CASSNGGTNYGYTF
CDR3 DNA: TGCGCCAGCAGTAATGGGGGCACGAACTATGGCTACACCTTC

clone size: .
D gene: .
J gene: TRBJ1-5
V gene: TRBV6-5
CDR3 protein: CASSTHPSLQPQHF
CDR3 DNA: TGTGCCAGCAGTACACACCCCTCCCTCCAGCCCCAGCATTTT

clone size: .
D gene: .
J gene: TRBJ2-1
V gene: TRBV29-1
CDR3 protein: CSVYRPGEQFF
CDR3 DNA: TGCAGCGTTTATCGACCGGGTGAGCAGTTCTTC

clone size: .
D gene: .
J gene: TRBJ2-2
V gene: TRBV19
CDR3 protein: CASSIDHGGGTGELFF
CDR3 DNA: TGTGCCAGTAGTATAGATCACGGAGGTGGCACCGGGGAGCTGTTTTTT

clone size: .
D gene: .
J gene: TRBJ2-1
V gene: TRBV27
CDR3 protein: CASSLKDSDNEQFF
CDR3 DNA: TGTGCCAGCAGTTTGAAGGACTCGGACAATGAGCAGTTCTTC

clone size: once
D gene: .
J gene: TRBJ1-1
V gene: TRBV27
CDR3 protein: CASSSWGSEAFF
CDR3 DNA: TGTGCCAGCAGCTCCTGGGGCAGTGAAGCTTTCTTT

clone size: few
D gene: .
J gene: TRBJ1-3
V gene: TRBV19
CDR3 protein: CASSDPGGSSGNTIYF
CDR3 DNA: TGTGCCAGTAGTGATCCGGGGGGGTCCTCTGGAAACACCATATATTTT

clone size: .
D gene: .
J gene: TRBJ2-5
V gene: TRBV6-5
CDR3 protein: CASSYSPREKETQYF
CDR3 DNA: TGTGCCAGCAGTTACTCACCCCGGGAGAAAGAGACCCAGTACTTC

clone size: .
D gene: TRBD2
J gene: TRBJ2-7
V gene: TRBV2
CDR3 protein: CASSPTGRREVSYEQYF
CDR3 DNA: TGTGCCAGCAGCCCGACGGGAAGGCGGGAGGTCTCCTACGAGCAGTACTTC

clone size: .
D gene: TRBD2
J gene: TRBJ2-4
V gene: TRBV11-2
CDR3 protein: CASSLATSGGAKNIQYF
CDR3 DNA: TGTGCCAGCAGCTTAGCGACTAGCGGAGGGGCCAAAAACATTCAGTACTTC

clone size: .
D gene: TRBD2
J gene: TRBJ2-1
V gene: TRBV5-1
CDR3 protein: CASSLSVLAATNEQFF
CDR3 DNA: TGCGCCAGCAGCTTGAGTGTACTAGCGGCTACCAATGAGCAGTTCTTC

clone size: .
D gene: .
J gene: TRBJ1-1
V gene: TRBV19
CDR3 protein: CASRSQGLDTEAFF
CDR3 DNA: TGTGCCAGTAGATCACAGGGTTTGGACACTGAAGCTTTCTTT

clone size: .
D gene: TRBD1
J gene: TRBJ1-2
V gene: TRBV11-2
CDR3 protein: CASSGTGVGYGYTF
CDR3 DNA: TGTGCCAGCAGCGGAACAGGGGTCGGGTATGGCTACACCTTC

clone size: few
D gene: TRBD2
J gene: TRBJ2-7
V gene: TRBV2
CDR3 protein: CASSEGTSGTYEQYF
CDR3 DNA: TGTGCCAGCAGTGAGGGGACTAGCGGAACCTACGAGCAGTACTTC

clone size: .
D gene: TRBD1
J gene: TRBJ2-3
V gene: TRBV27
CDR3 protein: CASSLDRGGRDTQYF
CDR3 DNA: TGTGCCAGCAGCCTCGACAGGGGAGGTAGAGATACGCAGTATTTT

clone size: .
D gene: TRBD2
J gene: TRBJ2-2
V gene: TRBV10-3
CDR3 protein: CATQPGGDTGELFF
CDR3 DNA: TGTGCCACCCAACCGGGGGGGGACACCGGGGAGCTGTTTTTT

clone size: .
D gene: .
J gene: TRBJ2-7
V gene: TRBV4-2
CDR3 protein: CASSQERTVDRWDEQYF
CDR3 DNA: TGTGCCAGCAGCCAAGAAAGAACAGTAGATCGCTGGGACGAGCAGTACTTC

clone size: few
D gene: .
J gene: TRBJ2-7
V gene: TRBV6-5
CDR3 protein: CASSSPSVSYYEQYF
CDR3 DNA: TGTGCCAGCAGCTCACCTAGCGTTTCTTACTACGAGCAGTACTTC

clone size: few
D gene: TRBD1
J gene: TRBJ1-4
V gene: TRBV9
CDR3 protein: CASSAGGTANEKLFF
CDR3 DNA: TGTGCCAGCAGCGCGGGTGGGACAGCTAATGAAAAACTGTTTTTT

clone size: .
D gene: .
J gene: TRBJ1-3
V gene: TRBV30
CDR3 protein: CAWSRTAGNTIYF
CDR3 DNA: TGTGCCTGGAGTAGGACAGCTGGAAACACCATATATTTT

clone size: .
D gene: TRBD2
J gene: TRBJ2-7
V gene: TRBV19
CDR3 protein: CASQVTTSGPYEQYF
CDR3 DNA: TGTGCCAGCCAGGTCACCACTAGCGGGCCATACGAGCAGTACTTC

clone size: .
D gene: .
J gene: TRBJ2-7
V gene: TRBV6-5
CDR3 protein: CASSYSGLSYEQYF
CDR3 DNA: TGTGCCAGCAGTTACTCTGGTCTGAGCTACGAGCAGTACTTC

clone size: .
D gene: TRBD2
J gene: TRBJ2-1
V gene: TRBV7-2
CDR3 protein: CASSLMGSGSNEQFF
CDR3 DNA: TGTGCCAGCAGCTTAATGGGTAGCGGGAGTAATGAGCAGTTCTTC

clone size: .
D gene: TRBD2
J gene: TRBJ2-1
V gene: TRBV29-1
CDR3 protein: CSVDGVSGRSSYNEQFF
CDR3 DNA: TGCAGCGTTGATGGGGTTAGCGGGAGGAGCTCCTACAATGAGCAGTTCTTC

clone size: .
D gene: TRBD2
J gene: TRBJ2-3
V gene: TRBV7-9
CDR3 protein: CASSSRGGTDTQYF
CDR3 DNA: TGTGCCAGCAGCTCTCGGGGGGGCACAGATACGCAGTATTTT

clone size: once
D gene: .
J gene: TRBJ2-2
V gene: TRBV7-2
CDR3 protein: CASSFRGRGAVSGELFF
CDR3 DNA: TGTGCCAGCAGCTTTAGGGGGAGGGGGGCTGTGTCCGGGGAGCTGTTTTTT

clone size: few
D gene: TRBD1
J gene: TRBJ1-2
V gene: TRBV6-5
CDR3 protein: CASRPGTGAPGGYTF
CDR3 DNA: TGTGCCAGCAGACCCGGGACAGGGGCCCCAGGGGGCTACACCTTC

clone size: once
D gene: .
J gene: TRBJ1-2
V gene: TRBV5-6
CDR3 protein: CASSPAGYGYTF
CDR3 DNA: TGTGCCAGCAGCCCCGCGGGGTATGGCTACACCTTC

clone size: .
D gene: .
J gene: TRBJ1-1
V gene: TRBV7-9
CDR3 protein: CASSLVEKPEAFF
CDR3 DNA: TGTGCCAGCAGCTTAGTAGAGAAGCCTGAAGCTTTCTTT

clone size: few
D gene: TRBD2
J gene: TRBJ2-7
V gene: TRBV7-6
CDR3 protein: CASSLPSGRLSYEQYF
CDR3 DNA: TGTGCCAGCAGCCTACCCAGCGGGAGGCTATCCTACGAGCAGTACTTC

clone size: .
D gene: TRBD2
J gene: TRBJ2-1
V gene: TRBV7-8
CDR3 protein: CASSLSGTSGTEQFF
CDR3 DNA: TGTGCCAGCAGCCTCTCTGGGACTAGCGGGACGGAGCAGTTCTTC

clone size: .
D gene: .
J gene: TRBJ1-2
V gene: TRBV28
CDR3 protein: CATLRYDGYTF
CDR3 DNA: TGTGCCACCCTTAGATACGATGGCTACACCTTC

clone size: .
D gene: .
J gene: TRBJ1-6
V gene: TRBV2
CDR3 protein: CASKDSYSYNSPLHF
CDR3 DNA: TGTGCCAGCAAGGACAGCTACTCCTATAATTCACCCCTCCACTTT

clone size: .
D gene: TRBD2
J gene: TRBJ2-1
V gene: TRBV7-8
CDR3 protein: CASSREVREHEQFF
CDR3 DNA: TGTGCCAGCAGCCGGGAGGTTAGGGAGCATGAGCAGTTCTTC

clone size: once
D gene: TRBD2
J gene: TRBJ2-7
V gene: TRBV5-4
CDR3 protein: CASSSGLARSSYEQYF
CDR3 DNA: TGTGCCAGCAGCTCTGGACTAGCGAGGAGCTCCTACGAGCAGTACTTC